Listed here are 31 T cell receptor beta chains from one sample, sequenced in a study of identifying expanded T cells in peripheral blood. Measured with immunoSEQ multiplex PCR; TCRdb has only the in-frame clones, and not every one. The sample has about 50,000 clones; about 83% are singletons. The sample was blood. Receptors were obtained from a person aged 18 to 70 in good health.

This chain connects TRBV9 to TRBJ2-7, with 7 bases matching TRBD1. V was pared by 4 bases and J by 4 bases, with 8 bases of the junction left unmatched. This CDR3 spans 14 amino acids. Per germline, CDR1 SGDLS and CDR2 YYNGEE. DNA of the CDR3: TGTGCCAGCAGCACCCAAGGGGGCAGGTACGAGCAGTACTTC. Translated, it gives CASSTQGGRYEQYF.

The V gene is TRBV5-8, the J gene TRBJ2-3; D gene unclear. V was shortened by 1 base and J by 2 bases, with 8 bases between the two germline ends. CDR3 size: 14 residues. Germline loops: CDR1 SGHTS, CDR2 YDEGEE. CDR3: CASSLSPATDTQYF. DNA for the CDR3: TGTGCCAGCAGCTTGTCTCCAGCCACAGATACGCAGTATTTT.

DNA of the CDR3: TGTGCCTGGAGCCCTTTGGGGGCAGCTTTCTTT. Protein: CAWSPLGAAFF. This sequence joins TRBV30 and TRBJ1-1, with TRBD1 as a possible D gene (6 bases). V was cut by 3 bases and J by 10 bases, with 12 bases left in between. CDR1 and CDR2 (germline): GTSNPN, SVGIG (reference sequence). The CDR3 length is 11 residues.

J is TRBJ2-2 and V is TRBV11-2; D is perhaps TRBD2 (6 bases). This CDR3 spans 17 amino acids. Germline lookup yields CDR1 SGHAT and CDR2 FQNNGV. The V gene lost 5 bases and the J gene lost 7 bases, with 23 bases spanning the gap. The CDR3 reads CASSPSRPGVFGGELFF. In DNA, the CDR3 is TGTGCCAGCAGCCCGTCTAGGCCGGGGGTCTTCGGCGGGGAGCTGTTTTTT.

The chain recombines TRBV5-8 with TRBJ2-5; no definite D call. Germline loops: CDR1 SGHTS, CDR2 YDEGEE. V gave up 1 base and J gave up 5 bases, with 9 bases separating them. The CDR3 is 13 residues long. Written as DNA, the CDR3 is TGTGCCAGCAGCTTGCCTCCGCTCGAGACCCAGTACTTC. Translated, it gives CASSLPPLETQYF. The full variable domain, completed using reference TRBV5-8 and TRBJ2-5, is EAGVTQSPTHLIKTRGQQATLRCSPISGHTSVYWYQQALGLGLQFLLWYDEGEERNRGNFPPRFSGRQFPNYSSELNVNALELEDSALYLCASSLPPLETQYFGPGTRLLVL.

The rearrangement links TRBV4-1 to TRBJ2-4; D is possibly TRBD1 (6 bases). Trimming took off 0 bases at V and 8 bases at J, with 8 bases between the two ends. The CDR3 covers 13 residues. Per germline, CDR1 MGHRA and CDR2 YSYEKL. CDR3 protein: CASSQDNRDIQYF. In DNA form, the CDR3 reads TGCGCCAGCAGCCAAGATAACAGGGACATTCAGTACTTC.

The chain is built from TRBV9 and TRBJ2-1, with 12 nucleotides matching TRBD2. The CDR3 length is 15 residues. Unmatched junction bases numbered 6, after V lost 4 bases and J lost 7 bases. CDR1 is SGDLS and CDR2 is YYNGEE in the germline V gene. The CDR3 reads CASSSTGLAGNEQFF. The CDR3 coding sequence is TGTGCCAGCAGCTCGACAGGACTAGCGGGGAATGAGCAGTTCTTC. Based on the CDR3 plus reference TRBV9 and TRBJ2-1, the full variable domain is DSGVTQTPKHLITATGQRVTLRCSPRSGDLSVYWYQQSLDQGLQFLIQYYNGEERAKGNILERFSAQQFPDLHSELNLSSLELGDSALYFCASSSTGLAGNEQFFGPGTRLTVL.

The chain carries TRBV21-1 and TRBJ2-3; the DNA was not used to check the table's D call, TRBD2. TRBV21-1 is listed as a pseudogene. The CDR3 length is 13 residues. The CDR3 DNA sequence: TGTGCCAGCCCCCGGGGGGCTACAGATACGCAGTATTTT. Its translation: CASPRGATDTQYF.

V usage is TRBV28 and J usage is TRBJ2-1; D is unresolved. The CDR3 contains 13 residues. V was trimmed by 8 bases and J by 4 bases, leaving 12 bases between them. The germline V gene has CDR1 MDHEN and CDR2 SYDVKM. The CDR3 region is CASRLASYNEQFF. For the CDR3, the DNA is TGTGCCAGCCGGTTAGCATCATACAATGAGCAGTTCTTC.

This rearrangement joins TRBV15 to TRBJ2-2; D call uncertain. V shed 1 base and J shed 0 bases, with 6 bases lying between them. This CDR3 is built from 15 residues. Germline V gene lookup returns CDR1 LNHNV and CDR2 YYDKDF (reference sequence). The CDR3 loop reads CATSRAPANTGELFF. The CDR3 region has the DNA TGTGCCACCAGCAGAGCTCCAGCGAACACCGGGGAGCTGTTTTTT.

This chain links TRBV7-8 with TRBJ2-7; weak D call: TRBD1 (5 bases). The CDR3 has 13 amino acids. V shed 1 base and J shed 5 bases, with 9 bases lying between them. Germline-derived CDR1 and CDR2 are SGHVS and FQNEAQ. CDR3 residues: CASSLGPRDEQYV. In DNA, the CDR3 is TGTGCCAGCAGCTTAGGCCCCAGGGACGAGCAGTACGTC.

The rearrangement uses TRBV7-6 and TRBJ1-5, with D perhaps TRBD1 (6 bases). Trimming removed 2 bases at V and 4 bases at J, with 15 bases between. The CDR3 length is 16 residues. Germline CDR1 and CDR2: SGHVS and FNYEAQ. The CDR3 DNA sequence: TGTGCCAGCAGCTTACGGCGGGGGGGGCAGAATCAGCCCCAGCATTTT. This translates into CASSLRRGGQNQPQHF.

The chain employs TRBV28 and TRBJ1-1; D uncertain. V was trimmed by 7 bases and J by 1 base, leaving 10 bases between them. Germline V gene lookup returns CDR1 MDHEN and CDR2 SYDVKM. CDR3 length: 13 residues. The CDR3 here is CASKPAANTEAFF. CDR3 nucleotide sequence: TGTGCCAGCAAGCCCGCGGCGAACACTGAAGCTTTCTTT.

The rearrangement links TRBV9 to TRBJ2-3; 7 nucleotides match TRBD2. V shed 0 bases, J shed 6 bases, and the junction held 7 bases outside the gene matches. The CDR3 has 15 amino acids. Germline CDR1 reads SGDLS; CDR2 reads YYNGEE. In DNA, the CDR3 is TGTGCCAGCAGCGTAGAGCCGCGGGAGTATGATACGCAGTATTTT. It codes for CASSVEPREYDTQYF.

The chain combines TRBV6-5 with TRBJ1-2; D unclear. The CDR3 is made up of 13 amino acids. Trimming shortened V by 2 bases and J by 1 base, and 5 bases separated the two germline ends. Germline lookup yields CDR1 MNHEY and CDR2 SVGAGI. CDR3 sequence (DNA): TGTGCCAGCAGTTACGAGGTTAACTATGGCTACACCTTC. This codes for CASSYEVNYGYTF.

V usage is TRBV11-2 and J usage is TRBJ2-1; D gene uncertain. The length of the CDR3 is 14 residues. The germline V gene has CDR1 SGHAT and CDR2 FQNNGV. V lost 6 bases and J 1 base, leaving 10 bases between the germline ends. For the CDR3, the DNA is TGTGCCAGCAGTCGACCTAGGTCCTACAATGAGCAGTTCTTC. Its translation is CASSRPRSYNEQFF.

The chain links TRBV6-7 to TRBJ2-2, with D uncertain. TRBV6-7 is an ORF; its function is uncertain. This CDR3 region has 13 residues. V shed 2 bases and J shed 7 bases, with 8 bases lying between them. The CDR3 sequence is CASSYPSGGELFF. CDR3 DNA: TGTGCCAGCAGTTACCCATCAGGCGGGGAGCTGTTTTTT.

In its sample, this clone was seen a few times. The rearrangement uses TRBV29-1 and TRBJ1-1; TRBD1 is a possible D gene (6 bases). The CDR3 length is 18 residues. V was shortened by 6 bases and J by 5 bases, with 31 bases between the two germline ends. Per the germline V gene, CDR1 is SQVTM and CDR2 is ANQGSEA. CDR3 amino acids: CSVAKRVWSVNRETEAFF. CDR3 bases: TGCAGCGTCGCGAAAAGGGTTTGGTCTGTGAACAGGGAGACTGAAGCTTTCTTT.

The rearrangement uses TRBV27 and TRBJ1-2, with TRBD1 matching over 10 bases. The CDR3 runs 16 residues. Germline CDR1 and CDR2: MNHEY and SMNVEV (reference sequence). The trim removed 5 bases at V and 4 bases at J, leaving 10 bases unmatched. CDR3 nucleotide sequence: TGTGCCAGCAGTCCCAAGGGGACAGGGGTGTTCTATGGCTACACCTTC. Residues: CASSPKGTGVFYGYTF.

The CDR3 protein is CASSSQGDTDTQYF. CDR3 DNA sequence: TGTGCCAGCAGCTCACAGGGGGACACAGATACGCAGTATTTT. The V gene is TRBV12-1, the J gene TRBJ2-3; the table assigns TRBD1, which was not confirmed against the DNA. TRBV12-1 is tagged as a pseudogene. The CDR3 is 14 amino acids.

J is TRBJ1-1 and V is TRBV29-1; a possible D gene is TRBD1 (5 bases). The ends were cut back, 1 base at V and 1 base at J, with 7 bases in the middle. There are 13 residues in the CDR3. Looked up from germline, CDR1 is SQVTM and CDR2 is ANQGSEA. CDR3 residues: CSVEGGRNTEAFF. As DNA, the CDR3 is TGCAGCGTTGAAGGGGGGAGGAACACTGAAGCTTTCTTT.

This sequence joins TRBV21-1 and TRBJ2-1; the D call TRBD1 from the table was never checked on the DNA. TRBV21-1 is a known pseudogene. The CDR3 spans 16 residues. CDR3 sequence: CASSKQTGGGYNEQFF. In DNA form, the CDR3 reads TGTGCCAGCAGCAAGCAGACAGGGGGCGGATACAATGAGCAGTTCTTC.

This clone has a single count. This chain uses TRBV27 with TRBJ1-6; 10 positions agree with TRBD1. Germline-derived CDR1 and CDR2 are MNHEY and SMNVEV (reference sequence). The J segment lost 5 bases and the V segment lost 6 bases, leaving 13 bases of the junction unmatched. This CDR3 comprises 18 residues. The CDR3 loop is CASSTGTGVKVNNSPLHF. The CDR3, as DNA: TGTGCCAGCAGCACCGGGACAGGGGTGAAAGTTAATAATTCACCCCTCCACTTT.

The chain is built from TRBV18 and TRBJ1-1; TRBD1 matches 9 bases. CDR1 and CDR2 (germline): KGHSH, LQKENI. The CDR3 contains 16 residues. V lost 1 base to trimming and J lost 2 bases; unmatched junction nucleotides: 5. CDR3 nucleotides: TGTGCCAGCTCACCACTCGGACAGGGGCCCAACACTGAAGCTTTCTTT. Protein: CASSPLGQGPNTEAFF.

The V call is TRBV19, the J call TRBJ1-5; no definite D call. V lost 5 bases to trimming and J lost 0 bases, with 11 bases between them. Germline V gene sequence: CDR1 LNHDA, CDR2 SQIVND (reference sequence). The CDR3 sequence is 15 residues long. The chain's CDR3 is CASSRQYDSNQPQHF. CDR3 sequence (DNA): TGTGCCAGTAGTCGGCAGTACGATAGCAATCAGCCCCAGCATTTT. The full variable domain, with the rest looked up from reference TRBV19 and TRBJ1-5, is DGGITQSPKYLFRKEGQNVTLSCEQNLNHDAMYWYRQDPGQGLRLIYYSQIVNDFQKGDIAEGYSVSREKKESFPLTVTSAQKNPTAFYLCASSRQYDSNQPQHFGDGTRLSIL.

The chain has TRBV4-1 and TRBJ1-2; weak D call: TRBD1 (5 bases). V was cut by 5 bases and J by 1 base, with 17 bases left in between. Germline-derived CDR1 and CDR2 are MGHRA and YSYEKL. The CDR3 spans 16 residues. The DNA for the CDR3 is TGCGCCAGCAGCGGGACGCAACTTACAAGTAACTATGGCTACACCTTC. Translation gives CASSGTQLTSNYGYTF.

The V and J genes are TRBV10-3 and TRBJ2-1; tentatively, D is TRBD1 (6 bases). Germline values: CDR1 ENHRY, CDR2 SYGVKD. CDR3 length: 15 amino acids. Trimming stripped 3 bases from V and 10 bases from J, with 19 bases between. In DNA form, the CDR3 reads TGTGCCATCAGTGACCCAGGGCGGAACGACAGGGAGCAGTTCTTC. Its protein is CAISDPGRNDREQFF.

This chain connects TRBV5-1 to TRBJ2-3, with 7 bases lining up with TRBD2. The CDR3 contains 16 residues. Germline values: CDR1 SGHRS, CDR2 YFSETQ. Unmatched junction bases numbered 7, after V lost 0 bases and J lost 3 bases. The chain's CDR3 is CASSLGRERGTDTQYF. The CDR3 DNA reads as TGCGCCAGCAGCTTGGGGCGGGAGAGGGGTACAGATACGCAGTATTTT.

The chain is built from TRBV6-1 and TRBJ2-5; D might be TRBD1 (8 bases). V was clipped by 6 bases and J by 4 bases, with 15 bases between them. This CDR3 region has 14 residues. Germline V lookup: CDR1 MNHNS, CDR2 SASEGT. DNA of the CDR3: TGTGCCAGCAGCCTACAGGGGGGGGGAGAGACCCAGTACTTC. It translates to CASSLQGGGETQYF.

The CDR3 DNA sequence: TGTGCCAGCTCTCTCTCTAGCGGGGGTTCCTACGAGCAGTACTTC. It is translated as CASSLSSGGSYEQYF. The chain is built from TRBV6-6 and TRBJ2-7; 10 nucleotides agree with TRBD2. CDR1 is MNHNY and CDR2 is SVGAGI in the germline V gene (reference sequence). Trimming took 8 bases from V and 1 from J; bases not matched to a gene: 8. The CDR3 loop spans 15 amino acids.

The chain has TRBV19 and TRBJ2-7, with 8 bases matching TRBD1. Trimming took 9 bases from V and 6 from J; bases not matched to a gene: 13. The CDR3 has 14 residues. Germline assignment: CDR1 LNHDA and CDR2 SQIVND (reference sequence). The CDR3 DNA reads TGTGCCAGCACACACAGGACAGGGTCGCGCGAGCAGTACTTC. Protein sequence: CASTHRTGSREQYF.